This T cell receptor beta chain was recovered during a study of blood T cell repertoires in COVID-19 (dated by TCRdb to about 2020). As for the study more broadly: Samples covering the acute and convalescent phases of COVID-19 were provided by collaborators in the United States, Italy and Spain. The repertoires were released in a freely available public database intended as a resource for research on the immune response to SARS-CoV-2. The material from the prospective study consisted of cDNA or gDNA derived from T cells, B-cell-depleted T cells, or PBMCs. Samples came from the ongoing ImmuneRACE study (first 160 participants) plus 1,254 subjects from 6 global collaborators. The sample metadata nearly always contained a de-identified subject ID, COVID-19 status, age in years and sex. Where available, HLA class I and class II types were taken from metadata supplied by the sample provider and were not determined by assay-based typing. Subjects who had been exposed to COVID-19, were actively infected with it, or had recovered from it provided the deeply sampled blood TCRbeta repertoires that made up the dataset. Overall study results and their limits: Clinical and demographic metadata were provided uncurated, with the amount varying by source and participant.

About this clone: Its antigen remains undetermined. Qualities for individual bases were not recorded, and no much larger clone is one base off.

From the germline V gene (reference sequence), CDR1 is LNHDA and CDR2 is SQIVND. The CDR3, from cysteine to phenylalanine, totals 12 residues. The entry retains the CDR3 DNA only, 36 bases that are in frame from base 1. V is reduced by 5 bases and J by 9 bases, leaving a spacing of 13 bases between them. In Seattle, one collaborating source enrolled patients while the infection was active and tracked those patients longitudinally over the course of disease. Collaborating institutions collected whole blood in K2EDTA tubes following their own protocols. For TCRbeta analysis, collaborators shipped samples as frozen whole blood, isolated PBMCs, or DNA extracted from either of those sample types. The immunoSEQ Assay, a bias-controlled multiplex PCR, was used to amplify TCRbeta CDR3 regions from genomic DNA. The source study handled its data this way. The number of nucleated cells in each sample was estimated from the amplification of reference gene primers within the assay. To quantify the absolute abundance of each unique TCRbeta CDR3 rearrangement, sequence reads were collapsed and filtered. For each sample, productive Simpson clonality was calculated as the square root of Simpson's diversity index across productive rearrangements. Here the immuneACCESS table is served through TCRdb, limited to in-frame sequences with V and J called. Missing clones are a known gap in these copies; in checked studies unresolved V genes cover under half, and the rest lacks a known reason. The V and J calls and clone size are taken from that table; D and trimming were inferred from the DNA. For this sample there are about 410,000 clones; approximately 91% appear just once. The ten largest clones add up to around 1.5% of the sample.

The receptor's source is a woman aged 40 to 50 with COVID-19, enrolled during active disease. Sequenced sample: peripheral blood. This receptor chain uses TRBV19 and TRBJ1-1; TRBD1 might be the D gene, on 6 matching bases. The CDR3 region has the sequence CASSPATGKAFF. In nucleotide form, the sequence is TGTGCCAGTAGTCCCGCAACAGGGAAAGCTTTCTTT.